The 19 T cell receptor beta chains below were found in one sample sequenced in a study of T-cell memory formation after mild COVID-19. TCRdb re-derived calls from the 5' RACE reads in MiXCR, one entry per CDR3 protein. The repertoire holds fewer than 650,000 distinct CDR3 sequences, 17% seen once, with approximately 8.1% in the top ten. The specimen sequenced was PBMCs or a T cell subset sorted from them (not recorded which). The receptors originated from an adult woman who had mild COVID-19 (a few samples of this study predate the infection). Cell type and time point are not known.

The genes are TRBV20-1 and TRBJ1-1; the D gene is possibly TRBD1 (5 bases). V dropped 1 base and J dropped 4 bases, with 10 bases sitting between them. The CDR3 length is 13 residues. Germline CDR1 DFQATT, CDR2 SNEGSKA (reference sequence). The CDR3 nucleotides read TGCAGTGCTAGAGTGCGGGGGGGCACTGAAGCTTTCTTT. Residues: CSARVRGGTEAFF.

The chain has TRBV5-6 and TRBJ1-2; TRBD1 is a possible D gene (5 bases). The V gene's germline CDR1 is SGHDT and CDR2 YYEEEE. CDR3 length: 16 residues. Trimming pared 4 bases from V and 4 bases from J, leaving 20 bases between. CDR3 sequence: CASSPKPGTSLYGYTF. The CDR3 DNA sequence: TGTGCCAGCAGCCCAAAGCCCGGGACTTCCCTCTATGGCTACACCTTC.

V gene TRBV11-2 combines with J gene TRBJ1-4; no definite D call. This CDR3 is 15 amino acids long. V was clipped by 2 bases and J by 7 bases, with 14 bases between them. Germline CDR1 reads SGHAT; CDR2 reads FQNNGV. The CDR3 DNA sequence: TGTGCCAGCAGCTTACCGGGAAGCCTAGGTGAAAAACTGTTTTTT. This sequence encodes CASSLPGSLGEKLFF. The whole variable domain, remainder taken from reference TRBV11-2 and TRBJ1-4, is EAGVAQSPRYKIIEKRQSVAFWCNPISGHATLYWYQQILGQGPKLLIQFQNNGVVDDSQLPKDRFSAERLKGVDSTLKIQPAKLEDSAVYLCASSLPGSLGEKLFFGSGTQLSVL.

This clonotype was counted only a few times. The chain links TRBV4-1 to TRBJ1-5, with D uncertain. This CDR3 has 15 amino acids. Germline V gene lookup returns CDR1 MGHRA and CDR2 YSYEKL. V shed 1 base and J shed 2 bases, with 9 bases lying between them. This CDR3 reads CASSQVYPRNQPQHF. CDR3 bases: TGCGCCAGCAGCCAAGTATACCCCCGCAATCAGCCCCAGCATTTT.

This clonotype was detected many times. The V and J genes are TRBV29-1 and TRBJ2-7; D not resolved. The CDR3 covers 15 residues. The V end lost 4 bases, the J end lost 1 base, and 17 bases lay between the germline ends. The V gene's germline CDR1 is SQVTM and CDR2 ANQGSEA. Here the CDR3 DNA reads TGCAGCGTTGGTGGGGATGCAGGTTCGTCCTACGAGCAGTACTTC. It yields the protein CSVGGDAGSSYEQYF.

The chain carries TRBV15 and TRBJ2-7; 9 bases align to TRBD2. After removal of 0 bases from V and 0 bases from J, the junction contained 6 bases not matched to a gene. The CDR3 has 17 amino acids. Germline assignment: CDR1 LNHNV and CDR2 YYDKDF (reference sequence). CDR3 nucleotide sequence: TGTGCCACCAGCAGAGAGGCTAGCGGGGCCCTCTCCTACGAGCAGTACTTC. Translating gives CATSREASGALSYEQYF.

This clonotype has more than one count but fewer than ten. The chain recombines TRBV7-3 with TRBJ2-7; the D gene is possibly TRBD1 (8 bases). The CDR3 is 16 amino acids. V gave up 5 bases and J gave up 4 bases, with 21 bases separating them. Germline V lookup: CDR1 SGHTA, CDR2 FQGTGA. The CDR3: CASSLQDRGGSYEQYF. Written as DNA, the CDR3 is TGTGCCAGCAGCCTCCAAGACAGGGGAGGGTCGTACGAGCAGTACTTC.

The CDR3: CSATPGTGGLGELFF. The DNA of the CDR3 is TGCAGCGCTACTCCCGGGACAGGGGGCCTCGGGGAGCTGTTTTTT. This rearrangement joins TRBV29-1 to TRBJ2-2; 12 bases map to TRBD1. Germline-derived CDR1 and CDR2 are SQVTM and ANQGSEA. Losses at the gene ends were 7 bases for V and 7 bases for J; bases not matched to a gene: 10. The CDR3 spans 15 residues.

This clonotype was detected only a few times. The gene calls are TRBV15 and TRBJ1-3; D gene uncertain. Germline CDR1 is LNHNV and CDR2 is YYDKDF (reference sequence). The CDR3 has 14 residues. V was clipped by 1 base and J by 2 bases, with 6 bases between them. In DNA, the CDR3 is TGTGCCACCAGCAGAGGAGTCGCTGGAAACACCATATATTTT. Encoded protein: CATSRGVAGNTIYF.

This chain uses TRBV7-9 with TRBJ2-1, with TRBD2 as a possible D gene (6 bases). CDR3 length equals 16 residues. The germline V gene encodes CDR1 SEHNR and CDR2 FQNEAQ (reference sequence). Trimming cost V 5 bases and J 4 bases, with 18 bases left between them. CDR3 bases: TGTGCCAGCAGCAGCCTGGGCGCGGGAAGATACAATGAGCAGTTCTTC. It specifies CASSSLGAGRYNEQFF.

This clonotype was observed a handful of times. The rearrangement joins TRBV20-1 to TRBJ2-2; 7 bases line up with TRBD2. This CDR3 comprises 14 residues. Trimming cost V 5 bases and J 0 bases; bases outside gene matches: 3. Germline CDR1 is DFQATT and CDR2 is SNEGSKA (reference sequence). The CDR3 is CSAPGRANTGELFF. DNA for the CDR3: TGCAGTGCTCCAGGGAGGGCGAACACCGGGGAGCTGTTTTTT.

This clonotype has more than one count but fewer than ten. V and J are TRBV5-6 and TRBJ1-5; possible D gene TRBD1, 6 bases. Germline CDR1 is SGHDT and CDR2 is YYEEEE. The CDR3 length is 13 residues. Deletions cut 1 base from V and 7 bases from J, with 9 bases between. This CDR3 is CASSLRRGQPQHF. The CDR3 DNA follows: TGTGCCAGCAGCTTGCGGAGGGGGCAGCCCCAGCATTTT.

The rearrangement joins TRBV18 to TRBJ2-5, with D tentatively TRBD1 or TRBD2 (5 bases each). V was pared by 3 bases and J by 4 bases, with 12 bases between. The CDR3 contains 14 residues. CDR1 is KGHSH and CDR2 is LQKENI in the germline V gene. CDR3 protein: CASSPGAGGETQYF. The DNA of the CDR3 is TGTGCCAGCTCACCCGGGGCAGGAGGAGAGACCCAGTACTTC.

This clonotype was observed a handful of times. This chain joins TRBV7-2 and TRBJ1-1; perhaps TRBD1 as D (5 bases). Germline CDR1 reads SGHTA; CDR2 reads FQGNSA. The germline V and J ends were trimmed by 2 bases and 3 bases, with 13 bases remaining between them. The CDR3 covers 15 residues. In DNA form, the CDR3 reads TGTGCCAGCAGCTTATTGGGGGGGAGGGACACTGAAGCTTTCTTT. Its protein product is CASSLLGGRDTEAFF.

The chain links TRBV7-7 to TRBJ2-5; 10 bases align to TRBD2. The CDR3 loop spans 14 amino acids. J lost 5 bases, V lost 1 base, and 1 base had no gene match. CDR1 is SSHAT and CDR2 is FNYEAQ in the germline V gene (reference sequence). The chain's CDR3 is CASSLERGGETQYF. The CDR3 bases are TGTGCCAGCAGCTTAGAGCGGGGGGGCGAGACCCAGTACTTC.

This clonotype was counted between two and nine times. This chain connects TRBV7-2 to TRBJ2-1; possible D gene TRBD1, 6 bases. Germline V gene lookup returns CDR1 SGHTA and CDR2 FQGNSA. CDR3 length: 14 residues. Trimming took 3 bases from V and 2 from J, leaving 8 bases between them. The CDR3 DNA follows: TGTGCCAGCAGCTTGGGGGACACCTACAATGAGCAGTTCTTC. It translates to CASSLGDTYNEQFF.

This clonotype appeared a few times. The rearrangement joins TRBV29-1 to TRBJ2-7, with D perhaps TRBD2 (6 bases). V was pared by 6 bases and J by 5 bases, with 14 bases between. The germline gives CDR1 SQVTM, CDR2 ANQGSEA. CDR3 size: 12 residues. The CDR3 here is CSVRDGSHEQYF. The CDR3, as DNA: TGCAGCGTGCGTGACGGGAGCCACGAGCAGTACTTC.

This clonotype came up a few times. The chain recombines TRBV29-1 with TRBJ2-3; TRBD2 agrees at 10 bases. The CDR3 covers 14 residues. Germline CDR1 reads SQVTM; CDR2 reads ANQGSEA. V shed 4 bases and J 0 bases; nucleotides not matched to a gene: 1. Here the CDR3 reads CSVVTSGSTDTQYF. DNA for the CDR3: TGCAGCGTTGTGACTAGCGGGAGCACAGATACGCAGTATTTT.

This chain connects TRBV9 to TRBJ2-7; D is possibly TRBD2 (6 bases). With 4 bases removed from V and 4 bases from J, the gap between germline ends came to 15 bases. The length of the CDR3 is 14 residues. Germline V lookup: CDR1 SGDLS, CDR2 YYNGEE. The CDR3 nucleotides read TGTGCCAGCAGCCCCGTGGGGGGAAGGTACGAGCAGTACTTC. This encodes CASSPVGGRYEQYF.